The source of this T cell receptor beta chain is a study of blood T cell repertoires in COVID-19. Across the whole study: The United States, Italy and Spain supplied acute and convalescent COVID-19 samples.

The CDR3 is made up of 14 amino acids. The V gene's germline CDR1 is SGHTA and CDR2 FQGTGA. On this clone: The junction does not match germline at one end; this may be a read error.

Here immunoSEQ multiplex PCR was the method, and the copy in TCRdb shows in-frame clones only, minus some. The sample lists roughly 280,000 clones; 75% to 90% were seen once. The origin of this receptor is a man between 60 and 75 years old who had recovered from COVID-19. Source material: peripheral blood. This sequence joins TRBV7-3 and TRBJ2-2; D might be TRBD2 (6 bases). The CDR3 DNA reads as TGTGCCAGCAGCCGGACTATCGGGACCGGGAAGCTGTTTTTT. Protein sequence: CASSRTIGTGKLFF.